The sequence of this T cell receptor (beta chain) was determined in a study of shared clonotypes between healthy human individuals. Only in-frame clones appear in the TCRdb table, and some are missing; sequencing was by immunoSEQ multiplex PCR. Of 1.6 million or so clones in the sample, 96% were seen once. The germline gives CDR1 SGHRS, CDR2 YFSETQ. This CDR3 region has 15 residues. V lost 2 bases and J lost 0, with 11 bases in between. Sequenced sample: naive CD4+ T cells sorted from blood. Indicated subset: CD45RA+ positively selected. The chain is built from TRBV5-1 and TRBJ1-1, with D tentatively TRBD1 (5 bases). This clonotype was sampled from a man aged 25-40 years in good health. CDR3 nucleotides: TGCGCCAGCAGCTTTTCGGGGCAGTTGAACACTGAAGCTTTCTTT. Translation gives CASSFSGQLNTEAFF.